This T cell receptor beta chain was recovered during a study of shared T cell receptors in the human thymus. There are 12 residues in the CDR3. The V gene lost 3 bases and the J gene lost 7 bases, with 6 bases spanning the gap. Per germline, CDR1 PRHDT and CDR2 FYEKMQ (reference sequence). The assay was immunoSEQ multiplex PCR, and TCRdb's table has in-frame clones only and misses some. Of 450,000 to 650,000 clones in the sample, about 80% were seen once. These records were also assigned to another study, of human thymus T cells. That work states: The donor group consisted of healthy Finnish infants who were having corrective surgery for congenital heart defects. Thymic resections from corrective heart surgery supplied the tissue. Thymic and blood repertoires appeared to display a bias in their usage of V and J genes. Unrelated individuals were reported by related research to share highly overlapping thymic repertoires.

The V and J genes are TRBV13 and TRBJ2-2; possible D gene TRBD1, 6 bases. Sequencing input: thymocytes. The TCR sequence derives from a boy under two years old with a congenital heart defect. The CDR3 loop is CASSLDSGELFF. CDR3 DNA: TGTGCCAGCAGCTTGGACAGCGGGGAGCTGTTTTTT.